This T cell receptor beta chain was retrieved from a study of blood T cell repertoires in COVID-19. Profiled with immunoSEQ multiplex PCR; TCRdb holds only in-frame clones, not every one. This sample has over 150,000 clones; 76% occur once, and the top ten carry around 3.4%. The germline V gene encodes CDR1 LGHNA and CDR2 YNFKEQ. CDR3 length: 17 amino acids. With 1 base clipped from V and 7 bases from J, the junction kept 11 bases outside the gene matches. The sample was peripheral blood. This chain uses TRBV4-2 with TRBJ2-2, with 8 bases that match TRBD2. The TCR was taken from a woman of 80 years or more with acute or convalescent COVID-19. The CDR3 here is CASSQGDVAGRIGELFF. The CDR3 DNA sequence: TGTGCCAGCAGCCAAGGTGACGTAGCGGGACGGATCGGGGAGCTGTTTTTT.